The 19 T cell receptor beta chains reported below all come from one sample, sequenced in a study of CD8+CD57+ T cells in acquired aplastic anemia. According to the study, genomic DNA was the template for TCR beta VDJ and CDR3 profiling. In TCRdb, the reads were re-called with MiXCR into one record per CDR3 protein. Of about 120,000 distinct CDR3 sequences listed, about two fifths were seen once; the top ten hold about 3%. Patients who underwent sequencing had shown CD8+CD57+ cell expansion by flow cytometry. The specimen sequenced was sorted CD4+, CD8+, or CD8+CD57+ T cells (not recorded which) from PBMCs. These receptors originate from a human donor with aplastic anemia.

This clonotype was detected only a few times. A read error may produce the germline difference seen at one junction end. The V and J genes are TRBV4-1 and TRBJ1-3; D call uncertain. The CDR3 extends over 16 amino acids. The germline CDR1 and CDR2 sequences are MGHRA and YSYEKL. CDR3 in amino acids: CAGSQPQVWSGNTIYF. Written as DNA, the CDR3 is TGCGCCGGCAGCCAACCCCAGGTGTGGTCTGGAAACACCATATATTTT.

The rearrangement links TRBV25-1 to TRBJ2-5; no reliable D call. Trimming took 3 bases from V and 7 from J, leaving 9 bases between them. CDR1 and CDR2 (germline): MGHDK, SYGVNS. The CDR3 is 12 amino acids. The CDR3 is CASSEDRGTQYF. CDR3 DNA sequence: TGTGCCAGCAGTGAGGACCGTGGGACCCAGTACTTC.

This chain links TRBV10-2 with TRBJ1-2; 9 positions match TRBD1. V trimming: 6 bases; J trimming: 8 bases; junction bases outside the gene matches: 10. The V gene's germline CDR1 is WSHSY and CDR2 SAAADI. The CDR3 has 14 residues. The DNA of the CDR3 is TGCGCCAGCAGGGGTTCGGGACAGGGATTCGGCTACACCTTC. Protein: CASRGSGQGFGYTF.

The CDR3 DNA sequence: TGCGCCAGCAGCCCGGGGGGGGTCCCAACTAATGAAAAACTGTTTTTT. Encoded protein: CASSPGGVPTNEKLFF. The chain couples TRBV5-1 to TRBJ1-4, with TRBD1 as a possible D gene (5 bases). Germline V CDR1 and CDR2: SGHRS, YFSETQ. Between the trimmed V and J ends, which lost 4 bases and 0 bases, there was a span of 13 bases. The CDR3 is made up of 16 amino acids.

As to this clonotype: The final CDR3 position lacks the conserved phenylalanine or tryptophan, pointing to a likely read error. The DNA is omitted, as the CDR3 cannot be located on it reliably, and the CDR3 follows TCRdb's listing. This sequence joins TRBV10-3 and TRBJ2-7; the table's D gene call, TRBD2, was not cross checked with the DNA. 11 amino acids form the CDR3, both terminal residues included. CDR1 ENHRY and CDR2 SYGVKD come from the germline V gene. CDR3 sequence reads: CAISESGQGLT.

The table lists this clonotype with many counts. V gene TRBV20-1 combines with J gene TRBJ2-5; D remains ambiguous. Germline CDR1 and CDR2: DFQATT and SNEGSKA (reference sequence). The CDR3 contains 14 residues. The ends were cut back, 5 bases at V and 5 bases at J, with 18 bases in the middle. CDR3 nucleotide sequence: TGCAGTGCTCCACCGACCCGACGGCGCGAGACCCAGTACTTC. Translating gives CSAPPTRRRETQYF.

Ten or more counts support this clonotype. V gene TRBV20-1 combines with J gene TRBJ1-5; no reliable D call. This CDR3 is 15 amino acids long. Germline V CDR1 and CDR2: DFQATT, SNEGSKA (reference sequence). Trimming took 3 bases from V and 3 from J, leaving 15 bases between them. CDR3 nucleotides: TGCAGTGCTAGGGGATTGGGGTCTTCCAATCAGCCCCAGCATTTT. Translating it yields CSARGLGSSNQPQHF.

This clonotype was seen more than once but under ten times. The rearrangement links TRBV5-1 to TRBJ1-6; the D gene is possibly TRBD1 (5 bases). CDR3 length: 17 residues. Germline values: CDR1 SGHRS, CDR2 YFSETQ. V lost 0 bases and J lost 5, with 15 bases in between. CDR3 loop: CASSLGGSVLDNSPLHF. In DNA, the CDR3 is TGCGCCAGCAGCTTGGGGGGGAGTGTTCTGGATAATTCACCCCTCCACTTT.

V usage is TRBV29-1 and J usage is TRBJ2-7; D is tentatively TRBD1 or TRBD2 (5 bases each). The V end lost 6 bases, the J end lost 4 bases, and 16 bases lay between the germline ends. Germline CDR1 reads SQVTM; CDR2 reads ANQGSEA. This CDR3 has 13 amino acids. For the CDR3, the DNA is TGCAGCGTGAGGGACGGGGTTCGATACGAGCAGTACTTC. This translates into CSVRDGVRYEQYF.

Remarks on this clonotype: One base away lies a much larger clone, so this may be a sequencing read error. No conserved phenylalanine or tryptophan ends this CDR3, so it is likely a read error. The chain combines TRBV5-6 with TRBJ1-1; D call uncertain. Germline CDR1 is SGHDT and CDR2 is YYEEEE. Trimming pared 4 bases from V and 4 bases from J, leaving 17 bases between. The CDR3 extends over 15 amino acids. CDR3 nucleotides: TGTGCCAGCAGCCCCCCCCGGGGTAGGAGCACTGAAGCTTTCTCT. The encoded protein is CASSPPRGRSTEAFS.

This clonotype was picked up many times. The CDR3: CATSDARTGSTEAFF. The CDR3 nucleotides read TGTGCCACCAGTGATGCCCGGACAGGGAGTACTGAAGCTTTCTTT. V gene TRBV24-1 combines with J gene TRBJ1-1; 8 bases fit TRBD1. Germline values: CDR1 KGHDR, CDR2 SFDVKD. The ends lost 3 bases at V and 5 bases at J; junction bases unmatched: 7. The CDR3 spans 15 residues.

The table lists this clonotype with a count of one. The chain joins TRBV2 to TRBJ1-6; D is unclear. V dropped 7 bases and J dropped 10 bases, with 8 bases sitting between them. Per the germline V gene, CDR1 is SNHLY and CDR2 is FYNNEI. The CDR3 has 11 amino acids. CDR3 region: CASTDRSPLHF. For the CDR3, the DNA is TGTGCCAGCACGGATCGATCACCCCTCCACTTT.

V and J are TRBV29-1 and TRBJ1-2; no reliable D call. This CDR3 contains 12 residues. Germline V gene data show CDR1 as SQVTM and CDR2 as ANQGSEA. V dropped 6 bases and J dropped 7 bases, with 15 bases sitting between them. CDR3 in amino acids: CSVEGRESGYTF. The CDR3 bases are TGCAGCGTCGAGGGAAGGGAGAGTGGCTACACCTTC.

There are many counts of this clonotype. The chain has TRBV30 and TRBJ1-6; D gene uncertain. The CDR3 consists of 13 residues. Germline-derived CDR1 and CDR2 are GTSNPN and SVGIG (reference sequence). Trimming cost V 2 bases and J 8 bases, with 10 bases left between them. The CDR3 bases are TGTGCCTGGAGTCCTGAGGGAGATTCACCCCTCCACTTT. It encodes CAWSPEGDSPLHF.

The chain employs TRBV15 and TRBJ2-5; no clear D gene. CDR1 is LNHNV and CDR2 is YYDKDF in the germline V gene (reference sequence). CDR3 length equals 12 residues. V was shortened by 5 bases and J by 5 bases, with 9 bases between the two germline ends. CDR3 DNA: TGTGCCACCAGCCGATTCGGGGAGACCCAGTACTTC. As protein: CATSRFGETQYF.

This clonotype occurred a few times. This chain joins TRBV30 and TRBJ2-3, with no clear D. This CDR3 has 16 amino acids. The V gene lost 0 bases and the J gene lost 4 bases, with 17 bases spanning the gap. Per germline, CDR1 GTSNPN and CDR2 SVGIG (reference sequence). CDR3 loop: CAWSVGWSSPADTQYF. In nucleotides, the CDR3 is TGTGCCTGGAGTGTTGGGTGGAGTAGCCCCGCAGATACGCAGTATTTT.

The V and J genes are TRBV19 and TRBJ1-6, with unresolved D. The CDR3 is 17 amino acids. Trimming pared 6 bases from V and 0 bases from J, leaving 15 bases between. CDR1 is LNHDA, CDR2 SQIVND, per germline (reference sequence). The CDR3 nucleotides are TGTGCCAGTAGCAACACCCAAATCAGCTCCTATAATTCACCCCTCCACTTT. Its protein is CASSNTQISSYNSPLHF.

Turning to this clonotype: The germline gene is not matched at one end of the junction; a read error may be the cause. The chain carries TRBV5-6 and TRBJ2-3, with 7 nucleotides matching TRBD2. The CDR3 runs 14 residues. Germline lookup yields CDR1 SGHDT and CDR2 YYEEEE. The CDR3 sequence: CASSMGTKTDTRYF. Here the CDR3 DNA reads TGTGCCAGCAGCATGGGGACTAAGACAGATACGCGGTATTTT. Together with reference TRBV5-6 and TRBJ2-3, the CDR3 gives the full variable domain: DAGVTQSPTHLIKTRGQQVTLRCSPKSGHDTVSWYQQALGQGPQFIFQYYEEEERQRGNFPDRFSGHQFPNYSSELNVNALLLGDSALYLCASSMGTKTDTRYFGPGTRLTVL.

This chain links TRBV7-2 with TRBJ2-7; D not resolved. Trimming stripped 5 bases from V and 3 bases from J, with 8 bases between. This CDR3 region has 12 residues. Germline CDR1 reads SGHTA; CDR2 reads FQGNSA. The CDR3 bases are TGTGCCAGCAGCACCCAACTCTACGAGCAGTACTTC. It codes for CASSTQLYEQYF.